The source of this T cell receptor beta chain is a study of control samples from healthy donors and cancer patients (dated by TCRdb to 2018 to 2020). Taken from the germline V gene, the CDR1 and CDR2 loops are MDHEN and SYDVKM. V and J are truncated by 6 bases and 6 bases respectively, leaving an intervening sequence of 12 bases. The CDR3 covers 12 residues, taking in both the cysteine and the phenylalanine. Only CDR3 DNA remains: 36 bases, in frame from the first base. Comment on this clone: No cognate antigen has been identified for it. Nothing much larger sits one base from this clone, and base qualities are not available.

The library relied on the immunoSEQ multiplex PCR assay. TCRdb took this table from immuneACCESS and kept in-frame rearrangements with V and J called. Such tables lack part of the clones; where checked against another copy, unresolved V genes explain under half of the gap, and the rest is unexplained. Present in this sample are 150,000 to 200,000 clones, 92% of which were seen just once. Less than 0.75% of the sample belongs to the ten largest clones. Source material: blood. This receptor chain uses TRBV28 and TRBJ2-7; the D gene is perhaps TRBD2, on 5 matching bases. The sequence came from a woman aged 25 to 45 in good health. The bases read TGTGCCAGCAGGGGAGAACGACGCGAGCAGTACTTC. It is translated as CASRGERREQYF.